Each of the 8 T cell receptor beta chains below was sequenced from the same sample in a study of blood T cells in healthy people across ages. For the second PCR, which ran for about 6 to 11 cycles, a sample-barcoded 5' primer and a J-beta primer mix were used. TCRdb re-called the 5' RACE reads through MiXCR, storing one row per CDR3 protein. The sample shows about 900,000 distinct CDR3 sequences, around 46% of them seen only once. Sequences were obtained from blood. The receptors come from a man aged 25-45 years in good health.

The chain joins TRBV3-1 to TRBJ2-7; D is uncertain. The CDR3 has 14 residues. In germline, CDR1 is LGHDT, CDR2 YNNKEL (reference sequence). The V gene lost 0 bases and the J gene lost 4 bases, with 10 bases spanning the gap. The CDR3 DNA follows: TGTGCCAGCAGCCAAGATAGGTCCCGGTACGAGCAGTACTTC. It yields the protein CASSQDRSRYEQYF.

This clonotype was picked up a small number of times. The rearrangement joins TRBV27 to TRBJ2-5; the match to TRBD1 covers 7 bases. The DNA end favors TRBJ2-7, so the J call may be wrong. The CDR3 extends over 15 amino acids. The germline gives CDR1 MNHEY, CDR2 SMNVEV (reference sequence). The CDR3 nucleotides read TGTGCCAGCAGTGCCGACAGGGCGCAGGCCTACGAGCAGTACTTC. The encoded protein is CASSADRAQAYEQYF.

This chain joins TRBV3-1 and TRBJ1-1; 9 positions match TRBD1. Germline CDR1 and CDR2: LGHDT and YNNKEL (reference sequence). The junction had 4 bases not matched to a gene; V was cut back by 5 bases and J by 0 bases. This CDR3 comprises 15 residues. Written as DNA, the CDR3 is TGTGCCAGCAGCGTGGGGACAGGGCTGAACACTGAAGCTTTCTTT. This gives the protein CASSVGTGLNTEAFF.

The CDR3 here is CSGAKSRVNNEQFF. The DNA for the CDR3 is TGCAGCGGGGCGAAGAGTAGGGTAAACAATGAGCAGTTCTTC. The rearrangement links TRBV29-1 to TRBJ2-1; D unclear. The CDR3 length is 14 residues. Germline V CDR1 and CDR2: SQVTM, ANQGSEA. Trimming stripped 7 bases from V and 5 bases from J, with 18 bases between.

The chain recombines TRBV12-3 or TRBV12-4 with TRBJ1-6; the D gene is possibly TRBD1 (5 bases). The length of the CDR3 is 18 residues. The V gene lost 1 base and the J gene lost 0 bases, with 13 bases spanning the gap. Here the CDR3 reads CASSLGQGYSSYNSPLHF. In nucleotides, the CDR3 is TGTGCCAGCAGTTTAGGGCAGGGCTATAGCTCCTATAATTCACCCCTCCACTTT.

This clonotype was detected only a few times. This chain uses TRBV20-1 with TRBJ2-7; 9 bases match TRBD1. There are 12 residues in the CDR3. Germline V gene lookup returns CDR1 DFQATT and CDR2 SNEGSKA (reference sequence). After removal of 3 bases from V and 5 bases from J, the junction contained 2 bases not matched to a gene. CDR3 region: CSARDRGHEQYF. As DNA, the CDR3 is TGCAGTGCTAGGGACAGGGGACACGAGCAGTACTTC.

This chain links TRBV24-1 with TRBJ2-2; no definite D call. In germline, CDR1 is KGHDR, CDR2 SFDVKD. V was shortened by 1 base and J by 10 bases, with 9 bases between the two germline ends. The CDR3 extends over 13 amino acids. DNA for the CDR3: TGTGCCACCAGTGATTTAACGGACGCGGAGCTGTTTTTT. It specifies CATSDLTDAELFF.

CDR3 protein: CASSPGTSTYEQYF. The CDR3 nucleotides read TGTGCCAGCAGTCCCGGGACGTCCACCTACGAGCAGTACTTC. The J gene is TRBJ2-4, the V gene TRBV12-3 or TRBV12-4; D may be TRBD1 or TRBD2 (5 bases each). The end of the DNA fits TRBJ2-7 better, so the J call may be wrong. The CDR3 is made up of 14 amino acids.